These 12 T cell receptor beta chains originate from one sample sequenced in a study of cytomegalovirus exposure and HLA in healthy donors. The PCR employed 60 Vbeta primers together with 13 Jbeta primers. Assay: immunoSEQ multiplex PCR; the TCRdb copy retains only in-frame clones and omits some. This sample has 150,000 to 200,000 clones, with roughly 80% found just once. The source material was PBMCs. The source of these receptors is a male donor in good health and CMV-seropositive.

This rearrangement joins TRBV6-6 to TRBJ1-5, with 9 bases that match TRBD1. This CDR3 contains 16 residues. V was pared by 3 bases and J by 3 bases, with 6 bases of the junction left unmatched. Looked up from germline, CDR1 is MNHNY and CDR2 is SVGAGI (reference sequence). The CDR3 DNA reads TGTGCCAGCAGTTATGGACAGGGGCCCTCCAATCAGCCCCAGCATTTT. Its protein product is CASSYGQGPSNQPQHF.

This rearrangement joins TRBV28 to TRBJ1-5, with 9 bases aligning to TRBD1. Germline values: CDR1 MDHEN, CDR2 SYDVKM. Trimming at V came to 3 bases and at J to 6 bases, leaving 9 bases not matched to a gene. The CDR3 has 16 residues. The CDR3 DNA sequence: TGTGCCAGCAGTTTTCCGGACAGGGGAGTTCCTCAGCCCCAGCATTTT. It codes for CASSFPDRGVPQPQHF.

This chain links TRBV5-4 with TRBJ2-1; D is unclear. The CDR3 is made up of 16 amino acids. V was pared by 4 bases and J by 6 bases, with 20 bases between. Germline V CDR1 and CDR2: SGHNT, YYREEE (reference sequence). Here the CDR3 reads CASSLDMTPRPNEQFF. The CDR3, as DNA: TGTGCCAGCAGCCTGGATATGACTCCGCGTCCCAATGAGCAGTTCTTC.

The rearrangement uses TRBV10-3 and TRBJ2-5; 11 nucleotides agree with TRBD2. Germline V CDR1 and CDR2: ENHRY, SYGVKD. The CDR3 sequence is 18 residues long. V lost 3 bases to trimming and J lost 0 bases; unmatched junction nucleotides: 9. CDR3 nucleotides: TGTGCCATCAGTGACACTAGCGGGGGTCAGTCGTACCAAGAGACCCAGTACTTC. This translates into CAISDTSGGQSYQETQYF.

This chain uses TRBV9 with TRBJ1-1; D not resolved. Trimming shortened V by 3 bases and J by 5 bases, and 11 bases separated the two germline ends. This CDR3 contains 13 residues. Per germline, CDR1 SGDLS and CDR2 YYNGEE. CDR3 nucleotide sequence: TGTGCCAGCAGCGCTCTAACCCTGACTGAAGCTTTCTTT. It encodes CASSALTLTEAFF.

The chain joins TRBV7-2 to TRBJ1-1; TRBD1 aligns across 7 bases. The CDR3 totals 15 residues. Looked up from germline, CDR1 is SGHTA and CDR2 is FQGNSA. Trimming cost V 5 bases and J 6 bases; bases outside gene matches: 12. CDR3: CASSPQGGASAEAFF. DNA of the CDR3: TGTGCCAGCAGCCCTCAAGGGGGCGCGAGCGCTGAAGCTTTCTTT.

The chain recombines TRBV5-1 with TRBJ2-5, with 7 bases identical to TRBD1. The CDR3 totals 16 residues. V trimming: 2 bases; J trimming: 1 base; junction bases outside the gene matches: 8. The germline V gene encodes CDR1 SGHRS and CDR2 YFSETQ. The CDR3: CASSLSGQPIQETQYF. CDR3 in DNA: TGCGCCAGCAGCTTATCGGGACAGCCTATCCAAGAGACCCAGTACTTC.

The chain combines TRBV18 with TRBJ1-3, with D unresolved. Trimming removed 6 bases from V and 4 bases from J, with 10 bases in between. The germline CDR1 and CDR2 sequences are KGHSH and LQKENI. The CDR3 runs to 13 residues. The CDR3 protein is CASSSLKGNTIYF. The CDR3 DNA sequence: TGTGCCAGCTCCTCACTGAAAGGAAACACCATATATTTT.

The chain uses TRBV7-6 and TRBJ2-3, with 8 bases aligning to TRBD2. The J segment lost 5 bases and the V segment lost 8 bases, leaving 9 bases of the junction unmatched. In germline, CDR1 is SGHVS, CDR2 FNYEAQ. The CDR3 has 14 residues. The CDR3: CASDRLREGDTQYF. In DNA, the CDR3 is TGTGCCAGCGATAGACTTCGGGAGGGAGATACGCAGTATTTT.

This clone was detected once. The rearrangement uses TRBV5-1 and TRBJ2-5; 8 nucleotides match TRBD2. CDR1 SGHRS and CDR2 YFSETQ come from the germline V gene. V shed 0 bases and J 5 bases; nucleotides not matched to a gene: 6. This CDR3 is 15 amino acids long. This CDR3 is CASSLVRGGEETQYF. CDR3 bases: TGCGCCAGCAGCTTGGTTCGGGGGGGAGAGGAGACCCAGTACTTC.

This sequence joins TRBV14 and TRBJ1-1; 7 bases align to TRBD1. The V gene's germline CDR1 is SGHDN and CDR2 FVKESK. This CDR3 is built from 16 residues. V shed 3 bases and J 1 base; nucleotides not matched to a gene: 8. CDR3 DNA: TGTGCCAGCAGCCAGATGAAACAGGGGCGGAACACTGAAGCTTTCTTT. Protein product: CASSQMKQGRNTEAFF.

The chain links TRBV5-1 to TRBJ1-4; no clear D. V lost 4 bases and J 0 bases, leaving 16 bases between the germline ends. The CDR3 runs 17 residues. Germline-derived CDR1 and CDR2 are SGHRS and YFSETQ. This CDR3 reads CASSTTTRGTTNEKLFF. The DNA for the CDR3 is TGCGCCAGCAGCACGACGACCCGGGGTACAACTAATGAAAAACTGTTTTTT.